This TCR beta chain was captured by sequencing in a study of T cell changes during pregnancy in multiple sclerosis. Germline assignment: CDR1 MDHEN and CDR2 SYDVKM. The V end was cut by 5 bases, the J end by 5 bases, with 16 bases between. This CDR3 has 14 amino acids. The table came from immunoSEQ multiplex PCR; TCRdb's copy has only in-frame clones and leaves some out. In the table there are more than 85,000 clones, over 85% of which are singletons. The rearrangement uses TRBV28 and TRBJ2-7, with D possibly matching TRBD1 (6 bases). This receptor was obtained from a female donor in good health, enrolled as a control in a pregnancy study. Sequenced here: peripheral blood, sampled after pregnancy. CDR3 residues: CASSTIRGGDEQYF. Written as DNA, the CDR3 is TGTGCCAGCAGTACCATCAGGGGTGGGGACGAGCAGTACTTC.